The subject of this entry is one TCR beta chain. Its antigen is unidentified. This CDR3 has 15 amino acids. J gave up 0 bases and V 5 bases, and 3 bases lay outside the gene matches. Germline CDR1 reads SEHNR; CDR2 reads FQNEAQ (reference sequence). This sample was taken from a study of cytomegalovirus exposure and HLA in healthy donors. General study results and limits: Evidence from a later analysis indicated that most CMV-associated TCR beta chains looked HLA-restricted. A later analysis linked a missense variant in DCLRE1C to the trimming of TCR beta V and J genes.

60 Vbeta and 13 Jbeta primers were used in PCR. This table comes from immunoSEQ multiplex PCR, and its TCRdb copy is limited to in-frame clones, with some not included. The sample comprises around 99,000 clones, less than 65% of which are singletons, and roughly 6% rests with the top ten. The chain has TRBV7-9 and TRBJ2-7; the match to TRBD2 covers 11 bases. This sequence was found in a woman aged 25 to 39 in good health and CMV-seronegative. Sample: PBMCs. The CDR3: CASSPLAGVSYEQYF. Here the CDR3 DNA reads TGTGCCAGCAGCCCACTAGCGGGAGTCTCCTACGAGCAGTACTTC.